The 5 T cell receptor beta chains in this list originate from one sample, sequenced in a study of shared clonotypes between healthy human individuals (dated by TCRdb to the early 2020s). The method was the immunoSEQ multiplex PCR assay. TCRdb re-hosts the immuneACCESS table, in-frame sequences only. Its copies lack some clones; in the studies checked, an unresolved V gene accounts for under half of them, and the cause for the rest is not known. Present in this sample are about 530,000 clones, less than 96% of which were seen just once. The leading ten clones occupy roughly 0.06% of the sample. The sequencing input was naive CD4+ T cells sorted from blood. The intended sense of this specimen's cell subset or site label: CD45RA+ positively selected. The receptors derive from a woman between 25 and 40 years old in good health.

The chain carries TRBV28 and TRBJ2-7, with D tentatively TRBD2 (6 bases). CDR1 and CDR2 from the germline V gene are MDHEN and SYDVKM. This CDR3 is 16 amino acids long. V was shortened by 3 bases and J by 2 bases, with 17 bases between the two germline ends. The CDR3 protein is CASSFDGGKLPYEQYF. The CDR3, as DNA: TGTGCCAGCAGTTTTGACGGCGGGAAGTTGCCCTACGAGCAGTACTTC.

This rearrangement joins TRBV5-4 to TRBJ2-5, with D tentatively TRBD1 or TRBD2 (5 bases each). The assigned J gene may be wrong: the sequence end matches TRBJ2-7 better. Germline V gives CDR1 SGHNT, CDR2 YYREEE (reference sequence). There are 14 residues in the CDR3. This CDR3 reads CASSLEGAGYEQYF. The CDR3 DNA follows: TGTGCCAGCAGCTTGGAAGGGGCGGGTTACGAGCAGTACTTC.

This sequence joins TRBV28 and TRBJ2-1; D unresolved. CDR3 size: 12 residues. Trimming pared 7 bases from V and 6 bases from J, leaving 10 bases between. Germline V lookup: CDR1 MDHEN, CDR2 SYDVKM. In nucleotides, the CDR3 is TGTGCCAGCACCACCATCGTCAATGAGCAGTTCTTC. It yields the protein CASTTIVNEQFF.

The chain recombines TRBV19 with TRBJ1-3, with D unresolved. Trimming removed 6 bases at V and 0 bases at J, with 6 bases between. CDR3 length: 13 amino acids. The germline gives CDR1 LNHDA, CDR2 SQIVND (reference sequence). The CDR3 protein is CASSPASGNTIYF. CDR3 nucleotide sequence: TGTGCCAGTAGCCCCGCCTCTGGAAACACCATATATTTT.

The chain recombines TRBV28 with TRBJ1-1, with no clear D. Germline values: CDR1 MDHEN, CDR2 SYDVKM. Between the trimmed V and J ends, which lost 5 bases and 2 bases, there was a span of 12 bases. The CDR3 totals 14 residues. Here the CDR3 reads CASSPRGRNTEAFF. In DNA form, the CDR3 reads TGTGCCAGCAGTCCCCGTGGGCGAAACACTGAAGCTTTCTTT.